Listed below are T cell receptor beta chains from one sample, sequenced in a study of Ad26.COV2.S vaccination and SARS-CoV-2 variants. Only in-frame clones appear in the TCRdb table, and some are missing; sequencing was by immunoSEQ multiplex PCR. Of 300,000 to 350,000 clones listed, 65% to 90% are singletons. This material consisted of peripheral blood, taken in a trial of Ad26.COV2.S vaccine versus placebo. These receptors all come from a person aged 18-65 years who received the Ad26.COV2.S COVID-19 vaccine or a placebo. CDR3s include the opening cysteine and the closing phenylalanine or tryptophan. A D gene is named only where the DNA matches it firmly. A clone size is listed for some rows: how often the clone was seen (once, few, many), or a class if it is expanded.

TGTGCCAGCAGTGACACAGAGACAGCTGTCTATGGCTACACCTTC | CASSDTETAVYGYTF | - | TRBJ1-2 | TRBV6-4 | -
TGTGCCAGCAGCCAAGATAGGAGCACAGATACGCAGTATTTT | CASSQDRSTDTQYF | - | TRBJ2-3 | TRBV4-2 | -
TGCGCCAGCAGCTTTTCCGCAAACTACGAGCAGTACTTC | CASSFSANYEQYF | - | TRBJ2-7 | TRBV5-1 | -
TGTGCCAGCAGCCGGGGGACTAGCGGGATGTGGGAGACCCAGTACTTC | CASSRGTSGMWETQYF | - | TRBJ2-5 | TRBV7-7 | TRBD2
TGTGCCAGCAGCCCCCGGGGGGGAGGGTTATCAGAGACCCAGTACTTC | CASSPRGGGLSETQYF | - | TRBJ2-5 | TRBV11-2 | TRBD2
TGTGCCAGCAGCGCCCGGGCTAGCGGGGCCGGGGAGCTGTTTTTT | CASSARASGAGELFF | - | TRBJ2-2 | TRBV11-3 | TRBD2
TGCGCCAGCAGCTTGGGGACAGGGGATGGCGGCTACACCTTC | CASSLGTGDGGYTF | - | TRBJ1-2 | TRBV5-1 | TRBD1
TGTGCCAGCACCCCAGGAGGGCGGGAAGAATACGAGCAGTACTTC | CASTPGGREEYEQYF | - | TRBJ2-7 | TRBV14 | -
TGTGCCAGCAGCTCGGGGGACAATGAGCAGTTCTTC | CASSSGDNEQFF | - | TRBJ2-1 | TRBV5-4 | -
TGTGCCATCAGTGAAGGCCAGGGTAGGGGAAAACTGTTTTTT | CAISEGQGRGKLFF | - | TRBJ1-4 | TRBV10-3 | -
TGTGCCAGCGGACAGGGATCCGAGCAGTACTTC | CASGQGSEQYF | once | TRBJ2-7 | TRBV6-5 | TRBD1
TGTGCCAGCAGCTACGATACCGGGGAGCTGTTTTTT | CASSYDTGELFF | - | TRBJ2-2 | TRBV11-2 | -
TGTGCCAGCAGCCAGGCCGCGGTAGTTAGCGGAAACACCATATATTTT | CASSQAAVVSGNTIYF | few | TRBJ1-3 | TRBV4-2 | -
TGTGCCAGCAGTCCGTTTATAGGAAGGAGTGGCAATCAGCCCCAGCATTTT | CASSPFIGRSGNQPQHF | few | TRBJ1-5 | TRBV28 | -
TGTGCCAGCAGCCCCTGGGCCGATGAGCAGTTCTTC | CASSPWADEQFF | - | TRBJ2-1 | TRBV12-3/TRBV12-4 | -
TGTGCCAGCAGCGTAGGCTTCGGGAACGGATCACCCCTCCACTTT | CASSVGFGNGSPLHF | - | TRBJ1-6 | TRBV9 | -
TGTGCCAGTAGCGGACAGACCTACGAGCAGTACTTC | CASSGQTYEQYF | - | TRBJ2-7 | TRBV19 | -
TGTGCCAGTAGTCTAGTGGGGGCAGATACGCAGTATTTT | CASSLVGADTQYF | once | TRBJ2-3 | TRBV19 | -
TGTGCCAGCAGTTACGGAAGGGGAGAGTATGGCAATCAGCCCCAGCATTTT | CASSYGRGEYGNQPQHF | - | TRBJ1-5 | TRBV6-2/TRBV6-3 | -
TGTGCCAGCACTGGTTATTTTAATTCACCCCTCCACTTT | CASTGYFNSPLHF | - | TRBJ1-6 | TRBV12-3/TRBV12-4 | -
TGTGCCAGCAGCTTTCAGGGGCCTCAGTACTTC | CASSFQGPQYF | - | TRBJ2-5 | TRBV28 | -
TGTGCCACCAGTGCAGGGGGGGTCACTGAAGCTTTCTTT | CATSAGGVTEAFF | once | TRBJ1-1 | TRBV24-1 | TRBD1
TGTGCCAGTAGTCCGTTCGGGGGGGCGAACTATGGCTACACCTTC | CASSPFGGANYGYTF | - | TRBJ1-2 | TRBV19 | -
TGTGCCACCTCCTATAAAGGGGGTTATGGCTACACCTTC | CATSYKGGYGYTF | - | TRBJ1-2 | TRBV24-1 | -
TGTGCCAGTTCTACAGCAAACAAACCATCCCTCCCCTCTGGGGCCAACGTCCTGACTTTC | CASSTANKPSLPSGANVLTF | - | TRBJ2-6 | TRBV19 | -
TGTGCCAGTAGTATCGACGGAAGCTCCTACAATGAGCAGTTCTTC | CASSIDGSSYNEQFF | - | TRBJ2-1 | TRBV19 | -
TGTGCCAGTAGTACGGGATTGACCTATAATTCACCCCTCCACTTT | CASSTGLTYNSPLHF | - | TRBJ1-6 | TRBV19 | -
TGTGCCAGCAGTTACTCGACTCGGGAGAGCCAGTACTTC | CASSYSTRESQYF | - | TRBJ2-5 | TRBV6-5 | -
TGTGCCAGCACAAAGGGAAGGAACACTGAAGCTTTCTTT | CASTKGRNTEAFF | - | TRBJ1-1 | TRBV12-3/TRBV12-4 | -
TGCAGCATCAGGGTTTCCTACAATGAGCAGTTCTTC | CSIRVSYNEQFF | few | TRBJ2-1 | TRBV29-1 | -
TGTGCCAGCATCCCCATTGGCGGGGCTTTCTTT | CASIPIGGAFF | few | TRBJ1-1 | TRBV6-6 | -
TGTGCCAGCAGTTCTCAGGGTATTCTTGGAGATACGCAGTATTTT | CASSSQGILGDTQYF | - | TRBJ2-3 | TRBV28 | -
TGTGCCAGCAGCCCCGTCGGGCCAGCCTACGAGCAGTACTTC | CASSPVGPAYEQYF | - | TRBJ2-7 | TRBV5-5 | -
TGTGCCAGCAGCGTCGTCCAGGGCCCCGCGCAGTATTTT | CASSVVQGPAQYF | - | TRBJ2-3 | TRBV9 | -